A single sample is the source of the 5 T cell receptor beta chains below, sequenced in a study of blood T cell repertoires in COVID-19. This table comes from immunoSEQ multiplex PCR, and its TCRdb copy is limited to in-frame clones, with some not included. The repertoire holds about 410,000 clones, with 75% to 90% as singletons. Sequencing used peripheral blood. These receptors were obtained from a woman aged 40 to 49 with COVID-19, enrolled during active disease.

The CDR3 sequence is CSVTRDTGELFF. The CDR3 DNA follows: TGCAGCGTAACCAGGGACACCGGGGAGCTGTTTTTT. This sequence joins TRBV29-1 and TRBJ2-2; D is possibly TRBD1 (5 bases). This CDR3 is 12 amino acids long. Per the germline V gene, CDR1 is SQVTM and CDR2 is ANQGSEA. The V end lost 6 bases, the J end lost 3 bases, and 8 bases lay between the germline ends.

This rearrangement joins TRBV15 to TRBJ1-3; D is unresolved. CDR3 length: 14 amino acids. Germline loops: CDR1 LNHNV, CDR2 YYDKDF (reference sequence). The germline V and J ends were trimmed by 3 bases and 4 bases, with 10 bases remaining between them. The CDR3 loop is CATSRQVGGNTIYF. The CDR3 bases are TGTGCCACCAGCAGGCAAGTCGGGGGAAACACCATATATTTT.

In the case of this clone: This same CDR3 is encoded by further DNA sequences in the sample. The DNA for the CDR3 is TGTGCCAGCAGTTTGGGAGGGAGGACTGAAGCTTTCTTT. Translating gives CASSLGGRTEAFF. This chain links TRBV27 with TRBJ1-1; no reliable D call. V lost 3 bases and J lost 5, with 10 bases in between. This CDR3 spans 13 amino acids. Germline CDR1 MNHEY, CDR2 SMNVEV (reference sequence).

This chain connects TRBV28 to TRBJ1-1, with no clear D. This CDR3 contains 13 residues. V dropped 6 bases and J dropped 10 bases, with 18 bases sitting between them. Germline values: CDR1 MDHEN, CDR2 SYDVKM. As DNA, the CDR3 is TGTGCCAGCAGGGTTCTTTTCGGGGAGGCAGCTTTCTTT. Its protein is CASRVLFGEAAFF.

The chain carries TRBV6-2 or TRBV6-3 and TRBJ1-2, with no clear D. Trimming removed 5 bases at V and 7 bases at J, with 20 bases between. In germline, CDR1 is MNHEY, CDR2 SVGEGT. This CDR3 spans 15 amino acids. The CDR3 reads CASSATSGSLLGYTF. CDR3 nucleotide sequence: TGTGCCAGCAGTGCGACCTCAGGATCGTTACTTGGCTACACCTTC.